A selection of T cell receptor beta chains follows, all from one sample in a study of cytomegalovirus exposure and HLA in healthy donors. This table comes from immunoSEQ multiplex PCR, and its TCRdb copy is limited to in-frame clones, with some not included. This table has roughly 120,000 clones, approximately 80% appearing once. Specimen: PBMCs. All receptors come from a woman aged 25 to 39 in good health and CMV-seronegative. Each CDR3 is given with its conserved first and last residue. The D gene is left open where the match is weak. Clone size is given for some rows only: seen once, a few or many times, or a class if the clone is expanded.

v_gene,abundance,d_gene,j_gene,CDR3nt,CDR3aa
TRBV7-9,.,.,TRBJ2-2,TGTGCCAGCAGCCCTCGAGTTAGCGGTAACACCGGGGAGCTGTTTTTT,CASSPRVSGNTGELFF
TRBV9,few,.,TRBJ2-7,TGTGCCAGCAGCAAAGCCGGGTACGAGCAGTACTTC,CASSKAGYEQYF
TRBV9,.,.,TRBJ2-1,TGTGCCAGCAGCGTAGACCGGACAGTACTCTACAATGAGCAGTTCTTC,CASSVDRTVLYNEQFF
TRBV7-9,.,.,TRBJ1-2,TGTGCCAGCAGCTTAGCCGGTGATGGCTACACCTTC,CASSLAGDGYTF
TRBV5-4,.,.,TRBJ2-3,TGTGCCGCAAAGCGGAGACTTAGCACAGATACGCAGTATTTT,CAAKRRLSTDTQYF
TRBV28,.,TRBD1,TRBJ2-7,TGTGCCAGCAGTTCAAACAATCTTATTGGGACAGTCTACGAGCAGTACTTC,CASSSNNLIGTVYEQYF
TRBV5-6,.,.,TRBJ2-3,TGTGCCAGCAGCTTGACAGGGAGCACAGATACGCAGTATTTT,CASSLTGSTDTQYF
TRBV6-1,.,.,TRBJ1-4,TGTGCCAGCAGAGCCCCTCGAGCGAGGGAAAAACTGTTTTTT,CASRAPRAREKLFF
TRBV5-5,.,TRBD1,TRBJ2-7,TGTGCCAGCAGCTGGACAGGGGATTCGGCCGAGCAGTACTTC,CASSWTGDSAEQYF
TRBV19,.,TRBD1,TRBJ1-1,TGTGCCAGTAGTCAGAGACCGGGACAGAAGAACACTGAAGCTTTCTTT,CASSQRPGQKNTEAFF
TRBV4-1,.,TRBD2,TRBJ2-1,TGCGCCAGCAGCCAAGATCTGGCTAGCGGGAGCTTTGAGCAGTTCTTC,CASSQDLASGSFEQFF
TRBV6-1,few,.,TRBJ2-7,TGTGCCAGCAGTGTACAGGGTTACGAGCAGTACTTC,CASSVQGYEQYF
TRBV28,.,TRBD1,TRBJ1-1,TGTGCCAGCAGTTTGACAGGGGTGAACACTGAAGCTTTCTTT,CASSLTGVNTEAFF
TRBV4-1,.,TRBD1,TRBJ1-4,TGCGCCAGCAGCCAAGATCTTACCGGGACAGGGAACGGGGAACTGTTTTTT,CASSQDLTGTGNGELFF
TRBV7-2,.,.,TRBJ1-1,TGTGCCAGCAGCTCCCAGCCGGGACACCTGAACACTGAAGCTTTCTTT,CASSSQPGHLNTEAFF
TRBV6-6,.,.,TRBJ1-2,TGTGCCAGCGCCGGGACTAACTATGGCTACACCTTC,CASAGTNYGYTF
TRBV6-5,.,TRBD1,TRBJ2-3,TGTGCCAGCAGTTACATGGGACAGGGATTTCATACGCAGTATTTT,CASSYMGQGFHTQYF
TRBV2,.,TRBD2,TRBJ2-2,TGTGCCAGCAGGGACCGGGGACTAGCGGGAGGGAACACCGGGGAGCTGTTTTTT,CASRDRGLAGGNTGELFF
TRBV30,.,.,TRBJ1-5,TGTGCCTGGAGTCCAGGGCTGAGCAATCAGCCCCAGCATTTT,CAWSPGLSNQPQHF
TRBV14,.,TRBD2,TRBJ2-5,TGTGCCAGCAGCGGGACTAGCGGGCTCCAAGAGACCCAGTACTTC,CASSGTSGLQETQYF
TRBV7-9,.,.,TRBJ2-3,TGTGCCAGCAGCTCGGTAACACGGGTCACAGATACGCAGTATTTT,CASSSVTRVTDTQYF
TRBV5-1,.,.,TRBJ1-1,TGCGCCAGCAGCCCGGTCGGGGGGCGCGAAGGCGAAGCTTTCTTT,CASSPVGGREGEAFF
TRBV6-1,.,TRBD1,TRBJ1-5,TGTGCCAGCCAATTGCGGCGGACAGGGACTCAGCCCCAGCATTTT,CASQLRRTGTQPQHF
TRBV7-2,.,TRBD1,TRBJ2-7,TGTGCCAGCAGCTTTCCCGGGACAGGGACCTACGAGCAGTACTTC,CASSFPGTGTYEQYF
TRBV7-3,once,TRBD2,TRBJ2-1,TGTGCCAGCAGCCCGGGGAGCGGGAGAGCTTTCAATGAGCAGTTCTTC,CASSPGSGRAFNEQFF
TRBV6-5,.,.,TRBJ1-1,TGTGCCAGCAGTTACCAGGGAAGGGATACTGAAGCTTTCTTT,CASSYQGRDTEAFF
TRBV7-9,.,.,TRBJ2-7,TGTGCCAGCAGCGGAAGGGGTGGTGGGGTGGGTGAGCAGTACTTC,CASSGRGGGVGEQYF